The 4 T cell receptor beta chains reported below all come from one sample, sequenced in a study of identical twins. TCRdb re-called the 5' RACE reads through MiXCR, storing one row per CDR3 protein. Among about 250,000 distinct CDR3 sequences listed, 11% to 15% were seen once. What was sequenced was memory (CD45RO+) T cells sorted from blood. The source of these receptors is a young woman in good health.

CDR3: CATSPRTGPTDTQYF. The CDR3 bases are TGTGCCACCAGCCCCCGGACAGGGCCCACAGATACGCAGTATTTT. The V call is TRBV15, the J call TRBJ2-3, with 8 bases identical to TRBD1. The CDR3 length is 15 residues. V lost 5 bases, J lost 2 bases, and 6 bases stayed unmatched. CDR1 and CDR2 from the germline V gene are LNHNV and YYDKDF (reference sequence).

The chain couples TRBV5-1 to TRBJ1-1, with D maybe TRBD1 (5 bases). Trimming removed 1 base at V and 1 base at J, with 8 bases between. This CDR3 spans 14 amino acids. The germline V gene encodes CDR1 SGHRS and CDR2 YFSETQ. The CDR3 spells CASSLFGQNTEAFF. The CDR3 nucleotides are TGCGCCAGCAGCTTGTTCGGACAGAACACTGAAGCTTTCTTT.

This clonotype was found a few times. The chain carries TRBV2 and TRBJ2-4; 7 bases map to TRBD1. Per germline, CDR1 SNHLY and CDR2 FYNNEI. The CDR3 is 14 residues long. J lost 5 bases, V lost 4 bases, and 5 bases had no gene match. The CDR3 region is CASSVQGLQNIQYF. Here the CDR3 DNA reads TGTGCCAGCAGTGTACAGGGGCTCCAAAACATTCAGTACTTC.

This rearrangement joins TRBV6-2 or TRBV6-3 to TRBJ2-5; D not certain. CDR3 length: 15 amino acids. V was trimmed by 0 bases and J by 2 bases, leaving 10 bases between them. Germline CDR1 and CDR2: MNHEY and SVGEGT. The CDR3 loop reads CASSYSMETQETQYF. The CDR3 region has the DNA TGTGCCAGCAGTTACTCGATGGAGACTCAAGAGACCCAGTACTTC.